A single sample is the source of the 3 T cell receptor beta chains below, sequenced in a study of regulatory T cells in long-lasting Graves disease (dated by TCRdb to the early 2020s). Receptors were amplified or captured by multiplex PCR. This sample was sequenced with an Illumina HiSeq 4000. CDR3 regions were amplified by Arm-PCR with iRepertoire HTBI primers to construct TCR beta libraries. The public reads were run again by TCRdb, first through fastp at Q25 and then through MiXCR, and only productive beta chains were kept. Entries are consolidated by CDR3 protein sequence, retaining the most common genes and DNA. Counted in this sample were 400,000 to 500,000 distinct CDR3 sequences; 14% of them appeared once. Clones ranked in the top ten supply about a sixth of the sample. In the paper's terms, the time point label means: newly diagnosed GD, antithyroid drugs for less than 3 months. For both TCR sequencing and RNA sequencing, RNA was extracted from PBMCs in TRIzol.

These same records also appear under a second study, on T cells in Graves' hyperthyroidism and ophthalmopathy.

The source material was peripheral blood mononuclear cells (PBMCs), sampled at new diagnosis, from a patient treated with antithyroid drugs. All receptors derive from a woman aged 50 to 60 with Graves disease. Donor details come from another sample of the same person, matched by shared clones.

In its sample, this clonotype was seen many times. The chain has TRBV18 and TRBJ1-2, with D unclear. V lost 0 bases and J lost 9, with 14 bases in between. This CDR3 comprises 14 residues. Germline values: CDR1 KGHSH, CDR2 LQKENI. CDR3 in DNA: TGTGCCAGCTCACCACCGGGGTTCGTCATACGCTACACCTTC. Amino acid sequence: CASSPPGFVIRYTF.

At least ten counts were recorded for this clonotype. CDR3 coding DNA: TGCAGCGCGAGACAGGGCCCCTACGAGCAGTACTTC. This encodes CSARQGPYEQYF. The chain joins TRBV29-1 to TRBJ2-7; 7 bases match TRBD1. Per germline, CDR1 SQVTM and CDR2 ANQGSEA. V was clipped by 7 bases and J by 2 bases; unmatched bases: 5. This CDR3 comprises 12 residues.

This clonotype was picked up many times. The rearrangement uses TRBV5-1 and TRBJ1-2; no definite D call. The V end was cut by 0 bases, the J end by 1 base, with 10 bases between. Germline assignment: CDR1 SGHRS and CDR2 YFSETQ. This CDR3 contains 15 residues. The CDR3 spells CASSLGHVLNYGYTF. CDR3 DNA sequence: TGCGCCAGCAGCTTGGGACACGTACTTAACTATGGCTACACCTTC. The full variable domain, in which reference TRBV5-1 and TRBJ1-2 provide the parts outside the CDR3, is KAGVTQTPRYLIKTRGQQVTLSCSPISGHRSVSWYQQTPGQGLQFLFEYFSETQRNKGNFPGRFSGRQFSNSRSEMNVSTLELGDSALYLCASSLGHVLNYGYTFGSGTRLTVV.